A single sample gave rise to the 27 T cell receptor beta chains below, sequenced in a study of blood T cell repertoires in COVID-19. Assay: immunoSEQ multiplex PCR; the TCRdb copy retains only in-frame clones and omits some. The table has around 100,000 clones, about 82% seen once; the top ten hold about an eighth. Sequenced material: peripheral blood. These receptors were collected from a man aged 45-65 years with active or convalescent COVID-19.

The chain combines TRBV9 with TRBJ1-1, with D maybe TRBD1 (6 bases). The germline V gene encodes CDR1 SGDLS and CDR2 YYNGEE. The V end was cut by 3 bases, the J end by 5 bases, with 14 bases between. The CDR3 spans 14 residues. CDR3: CASSEIGGGTEAFF. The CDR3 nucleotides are TGTGCCAGCAGCGAGATAGGGGGTGGAACTGAAGCTTTCTTT.

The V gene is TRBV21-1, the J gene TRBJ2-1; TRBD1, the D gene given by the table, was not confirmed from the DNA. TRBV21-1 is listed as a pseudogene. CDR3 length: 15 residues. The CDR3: CASSRDSSSYNEQFF. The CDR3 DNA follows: TGTGCCAGCAGCCGGGACAGCAGCTCCTACAATGAGCAGTTCTTC.

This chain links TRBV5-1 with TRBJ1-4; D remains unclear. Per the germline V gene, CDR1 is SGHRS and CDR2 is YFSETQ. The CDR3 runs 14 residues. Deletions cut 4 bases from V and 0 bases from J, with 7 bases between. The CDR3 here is CASSPSATNEKLFF. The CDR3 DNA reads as TGCGCCAGCAGCCCGAGCGCAACTAATGAAAAACTGTTTTTT.

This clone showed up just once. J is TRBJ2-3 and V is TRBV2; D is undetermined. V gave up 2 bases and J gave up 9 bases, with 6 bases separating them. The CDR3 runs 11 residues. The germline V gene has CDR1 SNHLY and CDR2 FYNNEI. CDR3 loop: CASSELRTQYF. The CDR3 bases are TGTGCCAGCAGTGAACTAAGAACGCAGTATTTT.

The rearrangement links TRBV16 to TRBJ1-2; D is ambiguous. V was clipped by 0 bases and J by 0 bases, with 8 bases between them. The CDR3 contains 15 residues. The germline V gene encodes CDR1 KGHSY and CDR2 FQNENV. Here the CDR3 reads CASSQSTAANYGYTF. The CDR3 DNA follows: TGTGCCAGCAGCCAATCTACAGCAGCTAACTATGGCTACACCTTC.

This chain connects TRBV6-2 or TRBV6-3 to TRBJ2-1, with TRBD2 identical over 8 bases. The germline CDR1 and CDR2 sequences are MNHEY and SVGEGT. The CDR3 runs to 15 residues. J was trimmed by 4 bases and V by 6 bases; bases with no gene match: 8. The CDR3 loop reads CASSASGRGYNEQFF. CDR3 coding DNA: TGTGCCAGCAGCGCCAGCGGGAGAGGTTACAATGAGCAGTTCTTC.

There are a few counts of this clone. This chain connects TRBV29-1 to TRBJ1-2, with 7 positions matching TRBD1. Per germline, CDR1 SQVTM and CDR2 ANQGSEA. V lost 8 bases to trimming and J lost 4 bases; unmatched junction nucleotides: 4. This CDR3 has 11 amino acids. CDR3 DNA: TGCAGCACTGGGACAGTCTATGGCTACACCTTC. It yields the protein CSTGTVYGYTF. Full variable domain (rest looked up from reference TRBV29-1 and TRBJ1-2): SAVISQKPSRDICQRGTSLTIQCQVDSQVTMMFWYRQQPGQSLTLIATANQGSEATYESGFVIDKFPISRPNLTFSTLTVSNMSPEDSSIYLCSTGTVYGYTFGSGTRLTVV.

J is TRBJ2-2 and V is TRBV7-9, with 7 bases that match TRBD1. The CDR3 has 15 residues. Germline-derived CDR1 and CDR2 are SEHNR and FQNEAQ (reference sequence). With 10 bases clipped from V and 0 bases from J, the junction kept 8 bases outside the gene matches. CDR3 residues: CAIQRGQSNTGELFF. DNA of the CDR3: TGTGCCATACAACGGGGACAGTCGAACACCGGGGAGCTGTTTTTT.

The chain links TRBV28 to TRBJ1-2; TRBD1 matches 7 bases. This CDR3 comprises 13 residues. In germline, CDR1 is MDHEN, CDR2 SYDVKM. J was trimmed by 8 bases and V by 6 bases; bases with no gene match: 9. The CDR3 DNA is TGTGCCAGCAGCCCAACAGGGGAGAGGGGCTACACCTTC. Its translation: CASSPTGERGYTF.

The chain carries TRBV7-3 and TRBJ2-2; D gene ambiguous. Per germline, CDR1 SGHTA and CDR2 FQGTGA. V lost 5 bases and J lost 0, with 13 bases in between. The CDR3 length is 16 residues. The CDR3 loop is CASSPYSRSNTGELFF. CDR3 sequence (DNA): TGTGCCAGCAGCCCCTACAGTAGATCGAACACCGGGGAGCTGTTTTTT.

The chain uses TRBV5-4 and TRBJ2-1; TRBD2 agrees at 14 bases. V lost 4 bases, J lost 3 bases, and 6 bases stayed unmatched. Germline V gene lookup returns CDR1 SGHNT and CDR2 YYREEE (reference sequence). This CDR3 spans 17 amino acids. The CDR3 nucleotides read TGTGCCAGCAGCCCGAGAGGGACTAGCGGGGGCTACAATGAGCAGTTCTTC. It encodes CASSPRGTSGGYNEQFF.

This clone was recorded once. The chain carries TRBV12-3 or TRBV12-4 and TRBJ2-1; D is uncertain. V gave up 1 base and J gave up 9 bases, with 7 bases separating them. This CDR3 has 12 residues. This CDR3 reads CASSLGPLEQFF. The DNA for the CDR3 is TGTGCCAGCAGTTTAGGTCCCCTTGAGCAGTTCTTC.

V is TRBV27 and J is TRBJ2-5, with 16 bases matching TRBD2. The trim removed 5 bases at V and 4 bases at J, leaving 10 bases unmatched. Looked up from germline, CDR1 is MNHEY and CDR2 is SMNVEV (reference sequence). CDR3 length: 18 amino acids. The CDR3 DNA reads TGTGCCAGCAGTCTCGGGACTAGCGGGAGGGCCAGGGGAGAGACCCAGTACTTC. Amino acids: CASSLGTSGRARGETQYF.

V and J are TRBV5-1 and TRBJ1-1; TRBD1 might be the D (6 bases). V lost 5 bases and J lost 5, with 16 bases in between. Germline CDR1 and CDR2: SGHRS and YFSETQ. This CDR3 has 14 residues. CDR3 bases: TGCGCCAGCAGTCAAGAGGGGGTTGGTACTGAAGCTTTCTTT. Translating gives CASSQEGVGTEAFF.

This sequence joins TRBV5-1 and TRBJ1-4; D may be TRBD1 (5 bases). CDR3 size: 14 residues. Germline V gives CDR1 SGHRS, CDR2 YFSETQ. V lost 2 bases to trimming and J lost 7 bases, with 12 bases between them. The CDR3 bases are TGCGCCAGCAGCTTATCAGGGATGGGTGAAAAACTGTTTTTT. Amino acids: CASSLSGMGEKLFF.

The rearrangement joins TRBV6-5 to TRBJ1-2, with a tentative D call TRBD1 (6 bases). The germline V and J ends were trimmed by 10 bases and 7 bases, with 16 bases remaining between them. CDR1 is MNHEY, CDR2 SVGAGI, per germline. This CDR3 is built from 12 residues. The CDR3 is CAIQGSGSGYTF. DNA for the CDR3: TGTGCCATTCAGGGGTCCGGGTCTGGCTACACCTTC.

The CDR3 protein is CASTETSGRRETQYF. The CDR3 DNA reads as TGTGCCAGCACCGAGACTAGCGGGAGGCGGGAGACCCAGTACTTC. The chain couples TRBV2 to TRBJ2-5; 13 positions agree with TRBD2. The CDR3 runs 15 residues. Trimming took 7 bases from V and 5 from J; bases not matched to a gene: 7. Per germline, CDR1 SNHLY and CDR2 FYNNEI.

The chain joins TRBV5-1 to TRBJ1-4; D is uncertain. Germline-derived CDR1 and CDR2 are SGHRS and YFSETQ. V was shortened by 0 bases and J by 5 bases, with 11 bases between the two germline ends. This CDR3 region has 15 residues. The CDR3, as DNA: TGCGCCAGCAGCTTGGGGTCTGGGCTGAATGAAAAACTGTTTTTT. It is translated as CASSLGSGLNEKLFF.

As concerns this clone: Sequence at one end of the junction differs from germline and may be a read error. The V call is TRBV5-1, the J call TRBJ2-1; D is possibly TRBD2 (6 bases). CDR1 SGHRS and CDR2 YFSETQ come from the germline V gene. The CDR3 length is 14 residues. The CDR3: CASSLGLAHNEQFF. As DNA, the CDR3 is TGCGCCAGCAGTTTGGGACTTGCTCACAATGAGCAGTTCTTC.

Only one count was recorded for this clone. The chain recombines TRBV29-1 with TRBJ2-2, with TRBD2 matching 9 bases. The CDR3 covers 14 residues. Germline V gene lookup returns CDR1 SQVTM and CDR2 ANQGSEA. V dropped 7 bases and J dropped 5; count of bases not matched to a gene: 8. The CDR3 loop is CSARRAGGTGELFF. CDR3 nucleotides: TGCAGCGCCCGTCGGGCGGGAGGGACCGGGGAGCTGTTTTTT.

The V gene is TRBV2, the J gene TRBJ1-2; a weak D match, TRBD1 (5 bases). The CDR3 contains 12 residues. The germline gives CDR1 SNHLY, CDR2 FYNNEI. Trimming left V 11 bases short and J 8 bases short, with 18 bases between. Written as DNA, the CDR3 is TGTGCCGTTGACAGTAGGGTATGGGGCTACACCTTC. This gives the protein CAVDSRVWGYTF.

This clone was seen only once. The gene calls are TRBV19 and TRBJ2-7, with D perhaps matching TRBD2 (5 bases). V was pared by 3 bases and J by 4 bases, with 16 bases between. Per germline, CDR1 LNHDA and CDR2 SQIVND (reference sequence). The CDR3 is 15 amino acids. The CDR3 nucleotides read TGTGCCAGTAGTATGGGGTCCAGTTGGGAGTACGAGCAGTACTTC. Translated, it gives CASSMGSSWEYEQYF.

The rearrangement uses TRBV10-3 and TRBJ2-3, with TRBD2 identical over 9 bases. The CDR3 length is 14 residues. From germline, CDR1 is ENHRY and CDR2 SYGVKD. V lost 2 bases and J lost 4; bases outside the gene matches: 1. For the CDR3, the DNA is TGTGCCATCAGTGAGGCGGGAGGGGCAGATACGCAGTATTTT. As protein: CAISEAGGADTQYF.

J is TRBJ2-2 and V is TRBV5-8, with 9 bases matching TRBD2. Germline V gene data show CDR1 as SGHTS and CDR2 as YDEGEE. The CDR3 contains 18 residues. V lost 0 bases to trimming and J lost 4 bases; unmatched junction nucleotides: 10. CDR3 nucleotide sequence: TGTGCCAGCAGCTTGGCGGTCGCGGGAGGGCCTGGCACCGGGGAGCTGTTTTTT. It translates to CASSLAVAGGPGTGELFF.

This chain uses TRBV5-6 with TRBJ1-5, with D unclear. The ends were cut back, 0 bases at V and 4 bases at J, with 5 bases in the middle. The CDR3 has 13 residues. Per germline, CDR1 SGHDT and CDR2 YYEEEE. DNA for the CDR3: TGTGCCAGCAGCTTGGATCGTAATCAGCCCCAGCATTTT. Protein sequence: CASSLDRNQPQHF.

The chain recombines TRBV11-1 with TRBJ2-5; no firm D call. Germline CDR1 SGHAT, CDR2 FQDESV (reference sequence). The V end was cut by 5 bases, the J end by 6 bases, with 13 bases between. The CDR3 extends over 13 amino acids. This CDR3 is CASSLLRVKTQYF. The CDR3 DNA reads TGTGCCAGCAGCCTGTTACGGGTGAAGACCCAGTACTTC.

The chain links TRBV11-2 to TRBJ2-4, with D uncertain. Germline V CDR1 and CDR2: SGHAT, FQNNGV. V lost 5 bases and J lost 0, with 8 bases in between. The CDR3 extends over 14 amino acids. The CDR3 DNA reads TGTGCCAGCAGCGCCCAGTTAGCCAAAAACATTCAGTACTTC. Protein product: CASSAQLAKNIQYF.